These 18 T cell receptor beta chains share one sample of origin, sequenced in a study of T cell changes during pregnancy in multiple sclerosis. This table comes from immunoSEQ multiplex PCR, and its TCRdb copy is limited to in-frame clones, with some not included. The data show about 59,000 clones, around 94% seen once. The sequenced sample was CD8+ T cells from peripheral blood mononuclear cells, obtained after pregnancy. Every receptor here comes from a female donor with multiple sclerosis, enrolled in a pregnancy study.

As DNA, the CDR3 is TGTGCCAGCAGTTACTCGTTACAGGGTCATGGCTACACCTTC. This translates into CASSYSLQGHGYTF. The chain recombines TRBV6-5 with TRBJ1-2; the D gene is possibly TRBD1 (6 bases). Trimming removed 0 bases at V and 6 bases at J, with 11 bases between. The length of the CDR3 is 14 residues. Germline V gene lookup returns CDR1 MNHEY and CDR2 SVGAGI.

About this clone itself: This same CDR3 is encoded by further DNA sequences in the sample. The chain combines TRBV30 with TRBJ2-7; TRBD1 might be the D (5 bases). Germline values: CDR1 GTSNPN, CDR2 SVGIG (reference sequence). The V end was cut by 0 bases, the J end by 4 bases, with 10 bases between. The CDR3 has 13 amino acids. The CDR3 DNA follows: TGTGCCTGGAGTGTCGGGCAGGGTTACGAGCAGTACTTC. It specifies CAWSVGQGYEQYF.

V is TRBV5-1 and J is TRBJ2-5; 12 bases align to TRBD1. Germline trimming cut 4 bases from V and 5 bases from J; bases unmatched to any gene: 6. Germline V gives CDR1 SGHRS, CDR2 YFSETQ. The CDR3 consists of 15 residues. The CDR3 nucleotides read TGCGCCAGCAGCGATGGGACAGGGGGCGGGGAGACCCAGTACTTC. Its translation is CASSDGTGGGETQYF.

The rearrangement uses TRBV27 and TRBJ1-1, with 8 bases that match TRBD1. The CDR3 loop spans 13 amino acids. V trimming: 7 bases; J trimming: 3 bases; junction bases outside the gene matches: 4. Germline lookup yields CDR1 MNHEY and CDR2 SMNVEV (reference sequence). This CDR3 is CASTGGPDTEAFF. CDR3 nucleotide sequence: TGTGCCAGCACAGGGGGCCCGGACACTGAAGCTTTCTTT.

J is TRBJ2-5 and V is TRBV11-2; possibly TRBD2 for D (5 bases). V lost 4 bases and J 1 base, leaving 10 bases between the germline ends. This CDR3 is built from 14 residues. CDR1 is SGHAT and CDR2 is FQNNGV in the germline V gene. CDR3 region: CASSWERSQETQYF. CDR3 bases: TGTGCCAGCAGCTGGGAGCGGAGCCAAGAGACCCAGTACTTC.

This clone appeared once. V and J are TRBV27 and TRBJ1-5, with 7 nucleotides matching TRBD1. V dropped 3 bases and J dropped 10; count of bases not matched to a gene: 9. Per germline, CDR1 MNHEY and CDR2 SMNVEV (reference sequence). The CDR3 covers 14 residues. CDR3 nucleotides: TGTGCCAGCAGTTTGAGAGGGGGCGTTGCACCCCAGCATTTT. As protein: CASSLRGGVAPQHF.

This rearrangement joins TRBV4-3 to TRBJ2-1, with 9 bases identical to TRBD1. The V gene end was trimmed by 5 bases and the J gene end by 4 bases; junction bases not matched to a gene: 6. The V gene's germline CDR1 is LGHNA and CDR2 YSLEER. The CDR3 loop spans 15 amino acids. In DNA form, the CDR3 reads TGCGCCAGCAGCAGACAGGGGGTTGGGTACAATGAGCAGTTCTTC. The encoded protein is CASSRQGVGYNEQFF.

V gene TRBV9 combines with J gene TRBJ2-3; D is possibly TRBD2 (5 bases). The CDR3 extends over 15 amino acids. Per germline, CDR1 SGDLS and CDR2 YYNGEE. Trimming shortened V by 2 bases and J by 0 bases, and 10 bases separated the two germline ends. As DNA, the CDR3 is TGTGCCAGCAGCGTCCTACTAGTCAGCACAGATACGCAGTATTTT. Its translation: CASSVLLVSTDTQYF.

This clone was found once. The CDR3 region is CASSFETASYNEQFF. CDR3 DNA: TGCGCCAGCAGCTTCGAGACAGCTTCCTACAATGAGCAGTTCTTC. The chain couples TRBV5-1 to TRBJ2-1; D may be TRBD1 (5 bases). The germline gives CDR1 SGHRS, CDR2 YFSETQ. The CDR3 is 15 residues long. Trimming removed 2 bases at V and 1 base at J, with 10 bases between.

This chain joins TRBV7-8 and TRBJ2-1; no definite D call. CDR1 is SGHVS and CDR2 is FQNEAQ in the germline V gene. The CDR3 is made up of 15 amino acids. V was trimmed by 0 bases and J by 12 bases, leaving 18 bases between them. CDR3 residues: CASSLARGLKLGQFF. The CDR3 DNA follows: TGTGCCAGCAGCTTAGCGCGCGGCCTAAAGTTAGGGCAGTTCTTC.

A few counts support this clone. J is TRBJ1-1 and V is TRBV7-3; no clear D. Germline V gene data show CDR1 as SGHTA and CDR2 as FQGTGA. V dropped 4 bases and J dropped 2 bases, with 11 bases sitting between them. The CDR3 loop spans 14 amino acids. CDR3 protein: CASSSVESNTEAFF. CDR3 coding DNA: TGTGCCAGCAGCTCGGTGGAGAGTAACACTGAAGCTTTCTTT.

The chain joins TRBV19 to TRBJ2-1, with a possible D match to TRBD2 (6 bases). V was cut by 4 bases and J by 5 bases, with 21 bases left in between. The CDR3 is made up of 17 amino acids. Germline CDR1 LNHDA, CDR2 SQIVND (reference sequence). As DNA, the CDR3 is TGTGCCAGTAGTACCTTTGCATCGGGACTTCAAGACAATGAGCAGTTCTTC. Protein sequence: CASSTFASGLQDNEQFF.

The CDR3 protein is CASRRQGRSNQPQHF. CDR3 coding DNA: TGTGCCAGTAGGCGACAGGGAAGGAGCAATCAGCCCCAGCATTTT. This sequence joins TRBV19 and TRBJ1-5; TRBD1 aligns across 7 bases. Germline-derived CDR1 and CDR2 are LNHDA and SQIVND (reference sequence). The CDR3 loop spans 15 amino acids. The V and J ends lost 6 bases and 1 base, in that order; junction bases with no gene match: 6.

This CDR3 is CASSIIVGTSGGNTGELFF. The DNA of the CDR3 is TGTGCCAGTAGTATTATTGTCGGGACTAGCGGGGGGAACACCGGGGAGCTGTTTTTT. The genes are TRBV19 and TRBJ2-2, with 14 nucleotides matching TRBD2. The CDR3 is made up of 19 amino acids. V lost 3 bases, J lost 1 base, and 7 bases stayed unmatched. Germline V gene data show CDR1 as LNHDA and CDR2 as SQIVND (reference sequence).

This clone came up once. The chain uses TRBV6-5 and TRBJ1-5, with TRBD1 matching 9 bases. The germline V gene encodes CDR1 MNHEY and CDR2 SVGAGI. CDR3 length: 14 amino acids. V dropped 6 bases and J dropped 6; count of bases not matched to a gene: 6. In nucleotides, the CDR3 is TGTGCCAGCAGAACCCGGGACAGGGCTCAGCCCCAGCATTTT. Its translation: CASRTRDRAQPQHF.

The V call is TRBV27, the J call TRBJ2-7; D perhaps matches TRBD2 (6 bases). Germline V CDR1 and CDR2: MNHEY, SMNVEV (reference sequence). The V end was cut by 3 bases, the J end by 10 bases, with 13 bases between. CDR3 size: 12 residues. The CDR3 nucleotides read TGTGCCAGCAGTTTTGGGGGGACTGTACAGTACTTC. Translated, it gives CASSFGGTVQYF.

This chain uses TRBV9 with TRBJ2-3; D is ambiguous. Germline V gene data show CDR1 as SGDLS and CDR2 as YYNGEE. The CDR3 length is 11 residues. V lost 3 bases and J 8 bases, leaving 7 bases between the germline ends. CDR3 bases: TGTGCCAGCAGCGCCTCGGGTACGCAGTATTTT. It translates to CASSASGTQYF.

The V gene is TRBV6-1, the J gene TRBJ2-7; TRBD2 matches at 9 bases. The J segment lost 6 bases and the V segment lost 4 bases, leaving 16 bases of the junction unmatched. Germline V gene data show CDR1 as MNHNS and CDR2 as SASEGT. CDR3 size: 17 residues. CDR3: CASSVTPPSGASPEQYF. The CDR3 DNA reads TGTGCCAGCAGTGTCACCCCCCCTAGCGGGGCTTCTCCCGAGCAGTACTTC.